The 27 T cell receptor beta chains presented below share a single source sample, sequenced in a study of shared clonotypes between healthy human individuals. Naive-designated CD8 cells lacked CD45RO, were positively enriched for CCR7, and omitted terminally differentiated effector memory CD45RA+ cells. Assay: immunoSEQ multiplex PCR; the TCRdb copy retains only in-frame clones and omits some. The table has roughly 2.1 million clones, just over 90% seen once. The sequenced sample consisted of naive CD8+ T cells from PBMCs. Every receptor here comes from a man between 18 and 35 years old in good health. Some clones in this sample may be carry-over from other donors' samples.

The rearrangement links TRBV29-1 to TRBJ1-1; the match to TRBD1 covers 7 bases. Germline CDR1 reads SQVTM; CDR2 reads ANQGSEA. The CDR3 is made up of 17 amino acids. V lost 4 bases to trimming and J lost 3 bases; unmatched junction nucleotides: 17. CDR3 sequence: CSVGAWDSPGSDTEAFF. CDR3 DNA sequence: TGCAGCGTTGGGGCTTGGGACAGCCCCGGGTCGGACACTGAAGCTTTCTTT.

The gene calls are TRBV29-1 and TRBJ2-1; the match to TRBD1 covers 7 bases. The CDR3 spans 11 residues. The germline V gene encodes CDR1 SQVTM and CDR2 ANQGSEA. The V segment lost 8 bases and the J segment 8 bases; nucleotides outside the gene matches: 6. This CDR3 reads CSTRTGDEQFF. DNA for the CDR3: TGCAGCACCCGGACAGGCGATGAGCAGTTCTTC.

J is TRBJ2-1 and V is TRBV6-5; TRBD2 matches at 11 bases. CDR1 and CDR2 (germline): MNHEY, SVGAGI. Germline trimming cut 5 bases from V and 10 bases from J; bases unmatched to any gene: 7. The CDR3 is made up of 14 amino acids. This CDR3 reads CASSQTTSGNEQFF. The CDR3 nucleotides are TGTGCCAGCAGTCAAACGACTAGCGGGAACGAGCAGTTCTTC.

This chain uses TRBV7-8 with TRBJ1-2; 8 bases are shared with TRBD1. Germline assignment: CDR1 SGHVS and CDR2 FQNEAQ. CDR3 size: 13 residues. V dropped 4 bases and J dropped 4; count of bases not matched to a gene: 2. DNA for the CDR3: TGTGCCAGCAGCTCGACAGGGGTCTATGGCTACACCTTC. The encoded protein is CASSSTGVYGYTF.

CDR3 sequence reads: CASSIDGPRMDEQYF. The CDR3 coding sequence is TGTGCCAGTAGTATAGATGGGCCGCGTATGGACGAGCAGTACTTC. The chain joins TRBV19 to TRBJ2-7, with no clear D. Germline lookup yields CDR1 LNHDA and CDR2 SQIVND (reference sequence). The CDR3 has 15 residues. With 0 bases removed from V and 5 bases from J, the gap between germline ends came to 14 bases.

In nucleotides, the CDR3 is TGTGCCAGCAGCTCACCAGATAGCGGGACGACTGAGCAGTTCTTC. Translation gives CASSSPDSGTTEQFF. The chain uses TRBV7-9 and TRBJ2-1; 8 positions match TRBD2. The CDR3 runs 15 residues. J was trimmed by 9 bases and V by 4 bases; bases with no gene match: 11. The V gene's germline CDR1 is SEHNR and CDR2 FQNEAQ (reference sequence). Drawing the rest from reference TRBV7-9 and TRBJ2-1, the complete variable domain is DTGVSQNPRHKITKRGQNVTFRCDPISEHNRLYWYRQTLGQGPEFLTYFQNEAQLEKSRLLSDRFSAERPKGSFSTLEIQRTEQGDSAMYLCASSSPDSGTTEQFFGPGTRLTVL.

CDR3 region: CATTGEREYGEQYF. The CDR3 DNA reads TGTGCCACCACCGGCGAGCGGGAGTACGGCGAGCAGTACTTC. The V call is TRBV7-6, the J call TRBJ2-7; 8 nucleotides agree with TRBD2. Germline trimming cut 10 bases from V and 6 bases from J; bases unmatched to any gene: 14. This CDR3 comprises 14 residues. Germline V lookup: CDR1 SGHVS, CDR2 FNYEAQ.

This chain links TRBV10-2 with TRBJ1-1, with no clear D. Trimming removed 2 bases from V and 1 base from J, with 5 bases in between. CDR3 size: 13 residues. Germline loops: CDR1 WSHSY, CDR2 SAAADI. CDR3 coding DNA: TGCGCCAGCAGTGAGGCCGGGAACACTGAAGCTTTCTTT. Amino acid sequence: CASSEAGNTEAFF.

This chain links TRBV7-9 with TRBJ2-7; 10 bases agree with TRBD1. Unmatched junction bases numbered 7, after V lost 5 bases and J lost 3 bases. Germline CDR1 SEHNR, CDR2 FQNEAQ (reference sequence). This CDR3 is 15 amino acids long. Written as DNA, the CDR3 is TGTGCCAGCAGCAATGCCGGGACAGGGGACTACGAGCAGTACTTC. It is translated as CASSNAGTGDYEQYF.

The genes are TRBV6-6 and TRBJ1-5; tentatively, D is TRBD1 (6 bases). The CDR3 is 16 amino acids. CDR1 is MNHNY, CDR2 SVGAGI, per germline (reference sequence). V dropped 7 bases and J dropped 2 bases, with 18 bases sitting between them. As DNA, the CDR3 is TGTGCCAGCACCCCGAGGGGGGACTGGGGCAATCAGCCCCAGCATTTT. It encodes CASTPRGDWGNQPQHF.

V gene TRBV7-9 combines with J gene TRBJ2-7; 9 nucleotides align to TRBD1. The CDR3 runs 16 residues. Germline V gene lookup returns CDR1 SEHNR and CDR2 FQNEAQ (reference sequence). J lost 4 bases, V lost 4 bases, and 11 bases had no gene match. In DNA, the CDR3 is TGTGCCAGCAGCTCCAAACAGGGGGCGCGGGGGTACGAGCAGTACTTC. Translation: CASSSKQGARGYEQYF.

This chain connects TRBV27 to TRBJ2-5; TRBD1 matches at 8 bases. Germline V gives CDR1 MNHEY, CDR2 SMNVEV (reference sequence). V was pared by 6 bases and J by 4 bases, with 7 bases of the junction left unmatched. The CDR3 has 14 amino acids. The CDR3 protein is CASRSGQGAETQYF. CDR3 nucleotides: TGTGCCAGCAGATCGGGGCAGGGGGCAGAGACCCAGTACTTC.

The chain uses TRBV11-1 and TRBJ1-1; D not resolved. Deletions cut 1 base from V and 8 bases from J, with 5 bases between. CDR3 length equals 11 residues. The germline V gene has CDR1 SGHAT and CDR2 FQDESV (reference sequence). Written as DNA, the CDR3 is TGTGCCAGCAGCTTAGAAGGGGAAGCTTTCTTT. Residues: CASSLEGEAFF.

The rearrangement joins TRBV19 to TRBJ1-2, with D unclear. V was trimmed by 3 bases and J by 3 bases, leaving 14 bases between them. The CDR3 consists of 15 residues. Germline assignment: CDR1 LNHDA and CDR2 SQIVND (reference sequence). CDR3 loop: CASSIEVYVDYGYTF. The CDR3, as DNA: TGTGCCAGTAGTATCGAGGTCTATGTGGACTATGGCTACACCTTC. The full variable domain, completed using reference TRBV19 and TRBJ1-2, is DGGITQSPKYLFRKEGQNVTLSCEQNLNHDAMYWYRQDPGQGLRLIYYSQIVNDFQKGDIAEGYSVSREKKESFPLTVTSAQKNPTAFYLCASSIEVYVDYGYTFGSGTRLTVV.

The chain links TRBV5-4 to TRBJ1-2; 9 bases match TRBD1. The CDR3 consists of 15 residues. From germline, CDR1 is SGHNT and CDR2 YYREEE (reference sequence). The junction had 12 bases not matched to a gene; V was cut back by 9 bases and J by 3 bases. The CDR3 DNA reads TGTGCCATCCGAAGAGAGGGACAGGGCGACTATGGCTACACCTTC. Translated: CAIRREGQGDYGYTF. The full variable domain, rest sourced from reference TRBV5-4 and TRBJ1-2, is ETGVTQSPTHLIKTRGQQVTLRCSSQSGHNTVSWYQQALGQGPQFIFQYYREEENGRGNFPPRFSGLQFPNYSSELNVNALELDDSALYLCAIRREGQGDYGYTFGSGTRLTVV.

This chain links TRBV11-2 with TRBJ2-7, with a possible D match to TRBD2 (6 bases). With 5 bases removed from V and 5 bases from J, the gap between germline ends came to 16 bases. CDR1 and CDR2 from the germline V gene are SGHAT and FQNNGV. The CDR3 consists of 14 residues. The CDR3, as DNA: TGTGCCAGCAGCCCGGACCGGGAGATAAACGAGCAGTACTTC. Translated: CASSPDREINEQYF.

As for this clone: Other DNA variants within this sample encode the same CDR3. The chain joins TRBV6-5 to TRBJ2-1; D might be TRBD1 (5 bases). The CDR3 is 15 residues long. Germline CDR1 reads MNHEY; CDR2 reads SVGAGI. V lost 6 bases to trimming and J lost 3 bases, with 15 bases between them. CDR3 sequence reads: CASSPGTGGYNEQFF. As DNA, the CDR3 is TGTGCCAGCAGCCCAGGTACAGGTGGCTACAATGAGCAGTTCTTC.

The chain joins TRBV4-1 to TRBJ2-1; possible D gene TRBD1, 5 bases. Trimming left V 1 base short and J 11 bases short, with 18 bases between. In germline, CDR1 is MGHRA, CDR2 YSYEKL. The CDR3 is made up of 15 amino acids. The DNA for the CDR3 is TGCGCCAGCAGCCAAGCATGGGGCTTGTCAGCTAAGCAGTTCTTC. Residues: CASSQAWGLSAKQFF.

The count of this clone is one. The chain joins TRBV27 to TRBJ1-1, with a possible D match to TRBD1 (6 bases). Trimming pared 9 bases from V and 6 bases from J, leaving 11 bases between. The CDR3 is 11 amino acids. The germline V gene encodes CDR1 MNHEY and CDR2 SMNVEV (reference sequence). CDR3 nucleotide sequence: TGTGCCAGTACCCAGGGGTCTGAAGCTTTCTTT. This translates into CASTQGSEAFF.

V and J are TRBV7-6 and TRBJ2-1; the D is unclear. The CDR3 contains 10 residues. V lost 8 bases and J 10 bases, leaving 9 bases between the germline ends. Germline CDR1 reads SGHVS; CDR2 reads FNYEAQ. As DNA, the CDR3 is TGTGCCAGCGGAAATGAAGAGCAGTTCTTC. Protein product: CASGNEEQFF.

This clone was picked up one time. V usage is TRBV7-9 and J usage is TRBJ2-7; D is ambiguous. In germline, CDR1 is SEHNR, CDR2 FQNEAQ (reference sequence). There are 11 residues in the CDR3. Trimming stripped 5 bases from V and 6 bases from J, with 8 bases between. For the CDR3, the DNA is TGTGCCAGCAGCCCCCTGCCCGAGCAGTACTTC. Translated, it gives CASSPLPEQYF. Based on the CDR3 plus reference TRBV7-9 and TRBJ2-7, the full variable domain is DTGVSQNPRHKITKRGQNVTFRCDPISEHNRLYWYRQTLGQGPEFLTYFQNEAQLEKSRLLSDRFSAERPKGSFSTLEIQRTEQGDSAMYLCASSPLPEQYFGPGTRLTVT.

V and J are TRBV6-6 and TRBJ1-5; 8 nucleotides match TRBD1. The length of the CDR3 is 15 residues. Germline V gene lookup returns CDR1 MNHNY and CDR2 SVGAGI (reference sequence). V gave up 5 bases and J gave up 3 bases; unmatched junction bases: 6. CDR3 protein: CASSHGQGPNQPQHF. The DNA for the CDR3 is TGTGCCAGCAGTCATGGACAGGGACCCAATCAGCCCCAGCATTTT.

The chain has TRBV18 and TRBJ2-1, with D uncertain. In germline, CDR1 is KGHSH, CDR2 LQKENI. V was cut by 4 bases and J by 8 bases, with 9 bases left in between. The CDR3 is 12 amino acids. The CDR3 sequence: CASSQVRDEQFF. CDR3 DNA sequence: TGTGCCAGCTCACAAGTTAGGGATGAGCAGTTCTTC.

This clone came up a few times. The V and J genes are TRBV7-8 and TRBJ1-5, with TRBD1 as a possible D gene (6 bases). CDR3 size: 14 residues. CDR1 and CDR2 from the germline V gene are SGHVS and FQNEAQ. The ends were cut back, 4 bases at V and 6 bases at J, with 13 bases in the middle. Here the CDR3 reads CASSSPGDAQPQHF. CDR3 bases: TGTGCCAGCAGCTCTCCAGGGGACGCTCAGCCCCAGCATTTT.

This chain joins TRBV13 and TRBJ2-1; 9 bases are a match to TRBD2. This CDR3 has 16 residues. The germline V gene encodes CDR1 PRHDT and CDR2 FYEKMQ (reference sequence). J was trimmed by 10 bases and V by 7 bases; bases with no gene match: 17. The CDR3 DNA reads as TGTGCCAGCATGGGTCTAGGGGTAGCGGGAGTGGGGGAGCAGTTCTTC. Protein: CASMGLGVAGVGEQFF.

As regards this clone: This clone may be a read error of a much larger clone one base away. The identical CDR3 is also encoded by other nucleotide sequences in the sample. The CDR3 sequence: CASSLGETQYF. CDR3 in DNA: TGTGCCAGCAGTTTAGGCGAGACCCAGTACTTC. This chain joins TRBV27 and TRBJ2-5; D unclear. Germline CDR1 and CDR2: MNHEY and SMNVEV (reference sequence). Between the trimmed V and J ends, which lost 2 bases and 5 bases, there was a span of 3 bases. This CDR3 is built from 11 residues.

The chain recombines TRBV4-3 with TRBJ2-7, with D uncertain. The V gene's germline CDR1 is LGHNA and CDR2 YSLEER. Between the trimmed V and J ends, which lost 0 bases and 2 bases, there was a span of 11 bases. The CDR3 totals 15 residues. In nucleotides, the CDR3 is TGCGCCAGCAGCCAAGATAATCCCCTCCCCTACGAGCAGTACTTC. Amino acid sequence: CASSQDNPLPYEQYF.